Each of the 7 T cell receptor beta chains below was sequenced from the same sample in a study of shared clonotypes between healthy human individuals. Assay: immunoSEQ multiplex PCR; the TCRdb copy retains only in-frame clones and omits some. Here the sample spans 2 million to 2.5 million clones, 80% to 95% being singletons. Sample: naive CD4+ T cells from PBMCs. Specified subset: CD45RA+ positively selected. These receptor sequences come from a man between 18 and 29 years old in good health. Some clones in this sample may be carry-over from other donors' samples.

The genes are TRBV5-1 and TRBJ2-1, with TRBD2 identical over 8 bases. CDR1 SGHRS and CDR2 YFSETQ come from the germline V gene. The CDR3 contains 15 residues. V gave up 4 bases and J gave up 0 bases; unmatched junction bases: 3. The CDR3 reads CASSTSGSSYNEQFF. The CDR3 bases are TGCGCCAGCAGCACGAGCGGGAGCTCCTACAATGAGCAGTTCTTC.

The chain is built from TRBV5-4 and TRBJ2-3; D possibly corresponds to TRBD1 (5 bases). This CDR3 has 14 residues. The V end was cut by 4 bases, the J end by 2 bases, with 11 bases between. Germline assignment: CDR1 SGHNT and CDR2 YYREEE (reference sequence). The CDR3 DNA follows: TGTGCCAGCAGCCCGGACAAAAACACAGATACGCAGTATTTT. This gives the protein CASSPDKNTDTQYF.

The genes are TRBV2 and TRBJ2-5, with D perhaps matching TRBD1 or TRBD2 (6 bases each). Germline lookup yields CDR1 SNHLY and CDR2 FYNNEI. CDR3 length: 12 amino acids. Trimming stripped 1 base from V and 9 bases from J, with 9 bases between. The CDR3 is CASSEEGGSQYF. The CDR3 DNA is TGTGCCAGCAGTGAAGAGGGGGGATCCCAGTACTTC. Full variable domain (rest looked up from reference TRBV2 and TRBJ2-5): EPEVTQTPSHQVTQMGQEVILRCVPISNHLYFYWYRQILGQKVEFLVSFYNNEISEKSEIFDDQFSVERPDGSNFTLKIRSTKLEDSAMYFCASSEEGGSQYFGPGTRLLVL.

The chain is built from TRBV6-1 and TRBJ2-1; maybe TRBD2 (5 bases). Per germline, CDR1 MNHNS and CDR2 SASEGT. The CDR3 covers 13 residues. V shed 7 bases and J shed 3 bases, with 10 bases lying between them. CDR3 DNA sequence: TGTGCCAGCATTACGGGGTACTACAATGAGCAGTTCTTC. Protein sequence: CASITGYYNEQFF.

This chain links TRBV7-8 with TRBJ1-2; TRBD1 matches 8 bases. Germline values: CDR1 SGHVS, CDR2 FQNEAQ. The V segment lost 1 base and the J segment 8 bases; nucleotides outside the gene matches: 6. The CDR3 covers 14 residues. The DNA for the CDR3 is TGTGCCAGCAGCTTAGAGACAGGGGTCGACGGCTACACCTTC. Residues: CASSLETGVDGYTF.

This clone occurred once. The rearrangement joins TRBV4-2 to TRBJ1-6; 7 nucleotides align to TRBD1. Losses at the gene ends were 1 base for V and 14 bases for J; bases not matched to a gene: 11. CDR1 and CDR2 (germline): LGHNA, YNFKEQ. The CDR3 extends over 15 amino acids. CDR3 region: CASSQGDSQRGTLHF. Here the CDR3 DNA reads TGTGCCAGCAGCCAAGGGGACAGCCAACGTGGGACCCTCCACTTT.

V gene TRBV11-1 combines with J gene TRBJ2-1; D unclear. The CDR3 spans 16 residues. Germline CDR1 SGHAT, CDR2 FQDESV (reference sequence). Deletions cut 1 base from V and 12 bases from J, with 22 bases between. CDR3 in amino acids: CASSLDAPLPPVGQFF. Written as DNA, the CDR3 is TGTGCCAGCAGCTTAGACGCCCCGCTACCCCCGGTAGGGCAGTTCTTC. The full variable domain, its missing parts supplied by reference TRBV11-1 and TRBJ2-1, is EAEVAQSPRYKITEKSQAVAFWCDPISGHATLYWYRQILGQGPELLVQFQDESVVDDSQLPKDRFSAERLKGVDSTLKIQPAELGDSAMYLCASSLDAPLPPVGQFFGPGTRLTVL.